This TCR beta chain came from a study of B cell selection in AIRE deficiency. Sorted regulatory T cells were CD4-positive, CD25-high and CD127-low or negative. Data came from immunoSEQ multiplex PCR; TCRdb stores just in-frame clones and leaves some out. The table has 20,000 to 30,000 clones, roughly 90% seen once. CDR3 length equals 14 residues. The trim removed 5 bases at V and 8 bases at J, leaving 6 bases unmatched. Per germline, CDR1 MNHEY and CDR2 SMNVEV (reference sequence). The source of this sequence is a human donor in good health. The V call is TRBV27, the J call TRBJ1-2, with TRBD1 identical over 12 bases. Sequencing input: CD4+CD25+ Tregs sorted from PBMCs. CDR3 protein: CASSRDRGLGGYTF. DNA of the CDR3: TGTGCCAGCAGTAGGGACAGGGGGCTGGGCGGCTACACCTTC.